This T cell receptor (beta chain) was found in a study of cytomegalovirus exposure and HLA in healthy donors. The PCR ran on 60 Vbeta and 13 Jbeta primers. TCRdb keeps only in-frame clones here, not all; method: immunoSEQ multiplex PCR. The sample holds 35,000 or so clones; roughly 81% are singletons and the top ten take approximately 8.5%. Looked up from germline, CDR1 is KGHSH and CDR2 is LQKENI. The CDR3 has 12 amino acids. V was trimmed by 4 bases and J by 5 bases, leaving 8 bases between them. Concerning this clone itself: Its antigen is unknown.

Notes on the study in general: Many donors carried some public TCRs, although rarity characterized most TCR sequences.

This clonotype was sampled from a woman in her thirties or forties in good health and CMV-seronegative. The material sequenced was PBMCs. The chain employs TRBV18 and TRBJ1-1, with D unresolved. This chain's CDR3 is CASSQVRTEAFF. The CDR3, as DNA: TGTGCCAGCTCACAGGTGCGGACTGAAGCTTTCTTT.